Sequencing of this T cell receptor beta chain was carried out in a study of T cells in women clearing cervical HPV infection. About the research overall: For cases, blood was sampled a median about 140 days after lesion detection, interquartile range roughly 80 to 200 days. With HLA typing for only a few women, HLA confounding remains possible. Findings and limits, study-wide: Combining TCR richness with V gene abundances gave approximately 0.8 AUC.

This table comes from immunoSEQ multiplex PCR, and its TCRdb copy is limited to in-frame clones, with some not included. Its table lists 9,000 to 15,000 clones. As regards this clone: Its antigen is as yet unknown.

The specimen was blood buffy coat. This TCR came from a woman aged 18 to 75 with a cervical HPV16 infection that either progressed to CIN3+ or cleared (not recorded which).

CDR3 bases read: TGTGCCAGCAGCTTAGTAGCGGCCGGAAGTTACGAG. Its translation: CASSLVAAGSYE. The full CDR3 reads CASSLVAAGSYEQYF. This chain links TRBV7-2 with TRBJ2-7, with D tentatively TRBD2 (6 bases). The CDR3 end is not reached by the read, which stops 3 residues before it; the germline J gene fills it in. V gave up 1 base and J gave up 4 bases, with 14 bases separating them. This CDR3 spans 15 amino acids. Germline V gene data show CDR1 as SGHTA and CDR2 as FQGNSA.